This T cell receptor (beta chain) stems from a study of blood T cell repertoires in COVID-19. Data came from immunoSEQ multiplex PCR; TCRdb stores just in-frame clones and leaves some out. The sample yields about 220,000 clones, 85% seen once. The CDR3 consists of 18 residues. Trimming removed 6 bases at V and 2 bases at J, with 26 bases between. Germline-derived CDR1 and CDR2 are MRHNA and SNTAGT. The receptor was derived from a man between 50 and 59 years old who had recovered from COVID-19. The source material was peripheral blood. The chain uses TRBV6-4 and TRBJ2-7, with D perhaps TRBD2 (5 bases). CDR3 in amino acids: CASRTRTASLKGPYEQYF. The CDR3 DNA reads as TGTGCCAGCAGAACCCGGACTGCTAGCCTAAAAGGGCCCTACGAGCAGTACTTC.